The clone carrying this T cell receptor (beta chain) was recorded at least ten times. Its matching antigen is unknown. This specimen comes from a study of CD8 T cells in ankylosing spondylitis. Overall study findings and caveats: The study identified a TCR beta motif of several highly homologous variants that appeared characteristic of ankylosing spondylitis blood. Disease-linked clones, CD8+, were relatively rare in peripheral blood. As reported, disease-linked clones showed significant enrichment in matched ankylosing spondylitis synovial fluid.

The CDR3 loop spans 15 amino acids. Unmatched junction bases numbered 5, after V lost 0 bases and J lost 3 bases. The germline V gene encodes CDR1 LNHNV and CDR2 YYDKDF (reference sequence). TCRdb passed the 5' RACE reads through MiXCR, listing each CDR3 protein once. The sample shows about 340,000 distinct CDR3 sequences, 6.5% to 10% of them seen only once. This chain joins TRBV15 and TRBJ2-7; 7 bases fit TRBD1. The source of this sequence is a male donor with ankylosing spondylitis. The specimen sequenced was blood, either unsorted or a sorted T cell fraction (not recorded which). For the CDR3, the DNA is TGTGCCACCAGCAGAGATCCGGCAGGGGGCTACGAGCAGTACTTC. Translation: CATSRDPAGGYEQYF.